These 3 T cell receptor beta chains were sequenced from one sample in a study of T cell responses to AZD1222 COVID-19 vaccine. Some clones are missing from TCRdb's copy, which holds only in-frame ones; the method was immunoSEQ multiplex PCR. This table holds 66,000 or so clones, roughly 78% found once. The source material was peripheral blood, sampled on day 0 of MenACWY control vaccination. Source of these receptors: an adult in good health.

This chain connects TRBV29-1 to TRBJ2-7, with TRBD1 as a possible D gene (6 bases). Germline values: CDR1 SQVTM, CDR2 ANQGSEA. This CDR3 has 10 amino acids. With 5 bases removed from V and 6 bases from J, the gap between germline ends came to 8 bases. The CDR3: CSVLDSEQYF. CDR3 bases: TGCAGCGTTTTGGACAGCGAGCAGTACTTC.

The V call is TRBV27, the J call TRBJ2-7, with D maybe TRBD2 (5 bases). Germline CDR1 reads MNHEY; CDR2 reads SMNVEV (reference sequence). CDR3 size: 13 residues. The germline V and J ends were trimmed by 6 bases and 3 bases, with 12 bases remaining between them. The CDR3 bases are TGTGCCAGCAGCGGAGGCAATTTCTACGAGCAGTACTTC. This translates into CASSGGNFYEQYF.

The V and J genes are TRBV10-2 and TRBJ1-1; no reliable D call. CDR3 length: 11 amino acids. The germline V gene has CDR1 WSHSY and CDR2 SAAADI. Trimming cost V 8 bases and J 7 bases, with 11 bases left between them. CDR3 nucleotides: TGCGCCAGCGATGGGCCTATTGAAGCTTTCTTT. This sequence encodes CASDGPIEAFF.